The 31 T cell receptor beta chains listed next were all sequenced from one sample in a study of cytomegalovirus exposure and HLA in healthy donors. Vbeta (60) and Jbeta (13) primers were used in the PCR. Assay used: immunoSEQ multiplex PCR; TCRdb lists only in-frame clones, some missing. This table holds roughly 100,000 clones, around 80% found once. The specimen sequenced was PBMCs. Source of these receptors: a woman aged 18-29 years in good health and CMV-seropositive.

The chain carries TRBV27 and TRBJ2-1; D possibly corresponds to TRBD2 (6 bases). Trimming left V 1 base short and J 0 bases short, with 10 bases between. This CDR3 spans 16 amino acids. The germline CDR1 and CDR2 sequences are MNHEY and SMNVEV (reference sequence). Here the CDR3 DNA reads TGTGCCAGCAGTTTATTTGTCGGGGGCTCCTACAATGAGCAGTTCTTC. Its translation: CASSLFVGGSYNEQFF.

The V gene is TRBV5-1, the J gene TRBJ2-7; D is undetermined. V was pared by 4 bases and J by 3 bases, with 5 bases between. The CDR3 runs to 11 residues. The germline gives CDR1 SGHRS, CDR2 YFSETQ. The CDR3 region is CASSEDYEQYF. DNA for the CDR3: TGCGCCAGCAGCGAGGACTACGAGCAGTACTTC.

The chain links TRBV27 to TRBJ1-3, with D perhaps TRBD1 (5 bases). The CDR3 sequence is 15 residues long. Trimming took off 4 bases at V and 3 bases at J, with 13 bases between the two ends. Germline V CDR1 and CDR2: MNHEY, SMNVEV (reference sequence). For the CDR3, the DNA is TGTGCCAGCAGTTCACTTGGGGGGATTGGAAACACCATATATTTT. Encoded protein: CASSSLGGIGNTIYF.

The genes are TRBV27 and TRBJ2-1; D perhaps matches TRBD1 (6 bases). The germline gives CDR1 MNHEY, CDR2 SMNVEV (reference sequence). The CDR3 loop spans 14 amino acids. V dropped 5 bases and J dropped 0 bases, with 8 bases sitting between them. This chain's CDR3 is CASSIGGSYNEQFF. In DNA, the CDR3 is TGTGCCAGCAGTATAGGGGGCTCCTACAATGAGCAGTTCTTC.

The chain joins TRBV7-9 to TRBJ1-1, with 7 bases that match TRBD1. The CDR3 is 15 amino acids. V lost 5 bases, J lost 1 base, and 7 bases stayed unmatched. The germline V gene has CDR1 SEHNR and CDR2 FQNEAQ (reference sequence). The CDR3 sequence is CASSPRGRTNTEAFF. For the CDR3, the DNA is TGTGCCAGCAGCCCCAGGGGGAGAACGAACACTGAAGCTTTCTTT.

The chain has TRBV4-2 and TRBJ2-5; 14 bases are shared with TRBD2. V trimming: 0 bases; J trimming: 1 base; junction bases outside the gene matches: 7. In germline, CDR1 is LGHNA, CDR2 YNFKEQ. The CDR3 covers 19 residues. CDR3 DNA: TGTGCCAGCAGCCAAGAGGGACTAGCGGGGGTGGGGGTCCAAGAGACCCAGTACTTC. Translating it yields CASSQEGLAGVGVQETQYF.

The V and J genes are TRBV27 and TRBJ2-7; 7 nucleotides match TRBD2. Losses at the gene ends were 4 bases for V and 7 bases for J; bases not matched to a gene: 13. The CDR3 spans 15 residues. Germline V gives CDR1 MNHEY, CDR2 SMNVEV (reference sequence). CDR3 coding DNA: TGTGCCAGCAGTTCGAGGCCGGACGGGGGAGGGGAGCAGTACTTC. Translated, it gives CASSSRPDGGGEQYF.

The rearrangement joins TRBV7-8 to TRBJ2-1; TRBD2 is a possible D gene (6 bases). The germline V gene encodes CDR1 SGHVS and CDR2 FQNEAQ. Trimming took 3 bases from V and 4 from J, leaving 19 bases between them. This CDR3 spans 17 amino acids. Here the CDR3 reads CASSLGGAIVLYNEQFF. In DNA, the CDR3 is TGTGCCAGCAGCTTGGGAGGAGCCATCGTTCTATACAATGAGCAGTTCTTC. Combining the CDR3 with reference TRBV7-8 and TRBJ2-1 gives the whole variable domain GAGVSQSPRYKVAKRGQDVALRCDPISGHVSLFWYQQALGQGPEFLTYFQNEAQLDKSGLPSDRFFAERPEGSVSTLKIQRTQQEDSAVYLCASSLGGAIVLYNEQFFGPGTRLTVL.

The J gene is TRBJ2-6, the V gene TRBV5-1, with TRBD2 matching 7 bases. The CDR3 sequence is 15 residues long. Germline assignment: CDR1 SGHRS and CDR2 YFSETQ. After removal of 3 bases from V and 1 base from J, the junction contained 1 base not matched to a gene. The CDR3 nucleotides read TGCGCCAGCAGCTCCGGGGGGTCTGGGGCCAACGTCCTGACTTTC. This sequence encodes CASSSGGSGANVLTF.

This clone was seen only a few times. The V call is TRBV4-1, the J call TRBJ1-1; 8 bases align to TRBD1. The CDR3 contains 14 residues. Germline CDR1 is MGHRA and CDR2 is YSYEKL. Trimming cost V 1 base and J 8 bases; bases outside gene matches: 6. The CDR3 sequence: CASSQVTGAHEAFF. In DNA form, the CDR3 reads TGCGCCAGCAGCCAAGTGACAGGGGCCCACGAAGCTTTCTTT.

CDR3 amino acids: CASSKLAAYGELFF. CDR3 in DNA: TGTGCCAGTTCCAAATTAGCGGCCTACGGGGAGCTGTTTTTT. V usage is TRBV6-5 and J usage is TRBJ2-2; tentatively, D is TRBD2 (6 bases). The V end lost 9 bases, the J end lost 7 bases, and 18 bases lay between the germline ends. There are 14 residues in the CDR3. CDR1 MNHEY and CDR2 SVGAGI come from the germline V gene.

The rearrangement joins TRBV10-1 to TRBJ2-1, with 7 bases matching TRBD1. CDR1 and CDR2 (germline): WNHNN, SYGVQD (reference sequence). J lost 5 bases, V lost 0 bases, and 4 bases had no gene match. CDR3 length equals 15 residues. The CDR3 coding sequence is TGCGCCAGCAGTGAGTCGTGGCAGGGGGACAATGAGCAGTTCTTC. Its translation is CASSESWQGDNEQFF.

The chain joins TRBV10-2 to TRBJ2-7, with a tentative D call TRBD2 (5 bases). From germline, CDR1 is WSHSY and CDR2 SAAADI. V lost 0 bases and J 1 base, leaving 19 bases between the germline ends. The CDR3 runs 18 residues. The CDR3 DNA reads TGCGCCAGCAGTGAGTCCGGGATGGTGGTTCCTCTATCCTACGAGCAGTACTTC. It is translated as CASSESGMVVPLSYEQYF.

The chain has TRBV25-1 and TRBJ1-2, with D possibly matching TRBD1 (6 bases). V shed 3 bases and J shed 6 bases, with 20 bases lying between them. Germline CDR1 reads MGHDK; CDR2 reads SYGVNS. There are 16 residues in the CDR3. The CDR3 reads CASSDSFRGARDGYTF. The CDR3 bases are TGTGCCAGCAGTGATAGTTTCCGGGGGGCGCGAGATGGCTACACCTTC.

The gene calls are TRBV7-7 and TRBJ2-5, with TRBD2 identical over 10 bases. Germline CDR1 and CDR2: SSHAT and FNYEAQ (reference sequence). The ends lost 5 bases at V and 6 bases at J; junction bases unmatched: 9. The CDR3 covers 15 residues. CDR3 DNA sequence: TGTGCCAGCAGCCCCTCTAGCGGGGGAGGGCAGACCCAGTACTTC. Translating it yields CASSPSSGGGQTQYF.

This clone was detected only a few times. J is TRBJ1-4 and V is TRBV5-1; no reliable D call. Trimming took off 0 bases at V and 0 bases at J, with 6 bases between the two ends. Germline V lookup: CDR1 SGHRS, CDR2 YFSETQ. The CDR3 length is 15 residues. CDR3 protein: CASSLGQTTNEKLFF. The CDR3 nucleotides read TGCGCCAGCAGCTTGGGACAAACAACTAATGAAAAACTGTTTTTT.

The chain combines TRBV2 with TRBJ1-1, with a possible D match to TRBD1 (6 bases). V lost 2 bases, J lost 6 bases, and 16 bases lay in between. This CDR3 has 15 residues. The germline CDR1 and CDR2 sequences are SNHLY and FYNNEI. This chain's CDR3 is CASSEIGTPGAEAFF. The DNA for the CDR3 is TGTGCCAGCAGTGAAATAGGGACACCGGGCGCTGAAGCTTTCTTT.

The V call is TRBV14, the J call TRBJ2-1; TRBD1 matches 8 bases. This CDR3 spans 20 amino acids. With V trimmed by 0 bases and J by 4 bases, 17 bases remained unmatched. Looked up from germline, CDR1 is SGHDN and CDR2 is FVKESK. This CDR3 is CASSQDPQITRDRYYNEQFF. The CDR3 DNA reads as TGTGCCAGCAGCCAAGATCCGCAGATAACCCGGGACAGGTATTACAATGAGCAGTTCTTC.

This clone was observed a few times. The V call is TRBV4-2, the J call TRBJ2-7, with TRBD1 identical over 8 bases. The CDR3 runs to 14 residues. Germline V CDR1 and CDR2: LGHNA, YNFKEQ. V lost 4 bases and J lost 2; bases outside the gene matches: 4. CDR3 in amino acids: CASSRGQGAYEQYF. DNA for the CDR3: TGTGCCAGCAGCCGAGGACAGGGAGCCTACGAGCAGTACTTC.

V and J are TRBV30 and TRBJ2-5, with TRBD1 matching over 7 bases. The CDR3 covers 13 residues. Germline V gives CDR1 GTSNPN, CDR2 SVGIG (reference sequence). After removal of 4 bases from V and 7 bases from J, the junction contained 9 bases not matched to a gene. The CDR3 spells CAWTYRGRGTQYF. Here the CDR3 DNA reads TGTGCCTGGACCTACAGGGGCCGCGGGACCCAGTACTTC.

The CDR3 is CASSQGFSGSYNEQFF. The CDR3 DNA sequence: TGCGCCAGCAGCCAAGGGTTTAGCGGTAGTTACAATGAGCAGTTCTTC. The chain uses TRBV4-1 and TRBJ2-1, with D possibly TRBD2 on 6 matching bases. Germline assignment: CDR1 MGHRA and CDR2 YSYEKL. Trimming shortened V by 1 base and J by 4 bases, and 14 bases separated the two germline ends. The CDR3 is 16 residues long.

V gene TRBV27 combines with J gene TRBJ2-2; 14 bases are shared with TRBD2. The CDR3 loop spans 19 amino acids. The trim removed 4 bases at V and 6 bases at J, leaving 13 bases unmatched. Germline V gives CDR1 MNHEY, CDR2 SMNVEV (reference sequence). CDR3 in DNA: TGTGCCAGCAGTTCCGGACTAGCGGGAGGAAACTGGAATTCCGGGGAGCTGTTTTTT. Its protein product is CASSSGLAGGNWNSGELFF.

This clone appeared a single time. The chain recombines TRBV2 with TRBJ1-2; D ambiguous. This CDR3 comprises 18 residues. Germline CDR1 and CDR2: SNHLY and FYNNEI. V dropped 6 bases and J dropped 9 bases, with 32 bases sitting between them. The CDR3 loop is CASRLSPLSHAGWGSYTF. CDR3 nucleotides: TGTGCCAGCAGATTGTCACCTCTATCGCACGCGGGTTGGGGAAGCTACACCTTC.

The sample holds a few counts of this clone. As DNA, the CDR3 is TGCGCCAGCAGCTTTTTGGACACTGAAAAACTGTTTTTT. Amino acids: CASSFLDTEKLFF. The V call is TRBV5-1, the J call TRBJ1-4; a possible D gene is TRBD1 (5 bases). This CDR3 contains 13 residues. Between the trimmed V and J ends, which lost 2 bases and 7 bases, there was a span of 9 bases. Germline V gene data show CDR1 as SGHRS and CDR2 as YFSETQ.

The rearrangement links TRBV19 to TRBJ1-1, with D maybe TRBD1 (6 bases). Trimming left V 6 bases short and J 0 bases short, with 14 bases between. Germline V CDR1 and CDR2: LNHDA, SQIVND (reference sequence). CDR3 length: 15 residues. CDR3 DNA sequence: TGTGCCAGTAGGGATCCAACAGGGCTGAACACTGAAGCTTTCTTT. Its protein product is CASRDPTGLNTEAFF.

The J gene is TRBJ2-7, the V gene TRBV30, with D possibly matching TRBD1 (6 bases). Trimming took 4 bases from V and 4 from J, leaving 11 bases between them. CDR3 length: 12 residues. Germline lookup yields CDR1 GTSNPN and CDR2 SVGIG (reference sequence). The CDR3 spells CAWTQGDYEQYF. The CDR3 DNA sequence: TGTGCCTGGACACAGGGAGATTACGAGCAGTACTTC.

The chain has TRBV6-1 and TRBJ1-5, with a weak D call TRBD1 (5 bases). CDR3 length: 12 residues. V was cut by 7 bases and J by 8 bases, with 12 bases left in between. Germline V gives CDR1 MNHNS, CDR2 SASEGT. CDR3 DNA: TGTGCCAGCAATGCCTGGGGGGAGCCCCAGCATTTT. It yields the protein CASNAWGEPQHF.

This chain uses TRBV10-1 with TRBJ1-6; D unresolved. The CDR3 is 12 amino acids. The germline V gene encodes CDR1 WNHNN and CDR2 SYGVQD (reference sequence). Trimming cost V 5 bases and J 7 bases, with 6 bases left between them. In nucleotides, the CDR3 is TGCGCCAGCAGTTTCCAGAATTCACCCCTCCACTTT. Translating gives CASSFQNSPLHF.

The chain carries TRBV7-9 and TRBJ1-3, with D maybe TRBD1 (5 bases). Per germline, CDR1 SEHNR and CDR2 FQNEAQ (reference sequence). Trimming stripped 6 bases from V and 1 base from J, with 16 bases between. The CDR3 runs to 16 residues. Here the CDR3 reads CASRGPGGVSGNTIYF. CDR3 nucleotides: TGTGCCAGCAGAGGGCCCGGAGGGGTTTCTGGAAACACCATATATTTT.

The rearrangement joins TRBV4-3 to TRBJ2-1; a possible D gene is TRBD2 (6 bases). Germline V gene data show CDR1 as LGHNA and CDR2 as YSLEER. V dropped 0 bases and J dropped 3 bases, with 12 bases sitting between them. This CDR3 has 16 amino acids. In DNA, the CDR3 is TGCGCCAGCAGCCAAGATGTAGCGGAGTACTACAATGAGCAGTTCTTC. Translated, it gives CASSQDVAEYYNEQFF.

To note about this clone: One end of the junction fails to match germline, which may point to a read error. V usage is TRBV19 and J usage is TRBJ2-1; a weak D match, TRBD2 (5 bases). Germline CDR1 reads LNHDA; CDR2 reads SQIVND (reference sequence). The CDR3 sequence is 14 residues long. Here the CDR3 reads CAMTTKSSCNEQFF. CDR3 in DNA: TGTGCCATGACTACTAAAAGCTCCTGCAATGAGCAGTTCTTC.